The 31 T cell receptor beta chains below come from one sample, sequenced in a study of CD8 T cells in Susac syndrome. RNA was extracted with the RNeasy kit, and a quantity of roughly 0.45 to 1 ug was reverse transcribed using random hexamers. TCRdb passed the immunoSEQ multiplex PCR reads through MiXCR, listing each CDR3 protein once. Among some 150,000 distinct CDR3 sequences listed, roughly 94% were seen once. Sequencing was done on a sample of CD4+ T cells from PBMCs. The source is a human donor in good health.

CDR3 sequence: CASSYSSRQWTYEQYF. The CDR3 bases are TGTGCCAGCAGTTACTCGTCGAGGCAGTGGACCTACGAGCAGTACTTC. The rearrangement uses TRBV6-5 and TRBJ2-7; D gene uncertain. Looked up from germline, CDR1 is MNHEY and CDR2 is SVGAGI. The CDR3 has 16 amino acids. Trimming removed 0 bases from V and 2 bases from J, with 14 bases in between.

Here the CDR3 reads CASSTRQGGSNEKLFF. In DNA, the CDR3 is TGCGCCAGCAGCACGCGACAGGGGGGGAGTAATGAAAAACTGTTTTTT. The J gene is TRBJ1-4, the V gene TRBV5-1; 9 positions agree with TRBD1. The junction had 8 bases not matched to a gene; V was cut back by 4 bases and J by 4 bases. CDR1 SGHRS and CDR2 YFSETQ come from the germline V gene. This CDR3 has 16 amino acids.

The CDR3 spells CAIGLDRGGHEQFF. The CDR3 DNA follows: TGTGCCATCGGCCTGGATCGGGGTGGGCACGAGCAGTTCTTC. V is TRBV10-3 and J is TRBJ2-1; possibly TRBD2 for D (5 bases). CDR3 length: 14 residues. Trimming removed 8 bases from V and 10 bases from J, with 21 bases in between. From germline, CDR1 is ENHRY and CDR2 SYGVKD.

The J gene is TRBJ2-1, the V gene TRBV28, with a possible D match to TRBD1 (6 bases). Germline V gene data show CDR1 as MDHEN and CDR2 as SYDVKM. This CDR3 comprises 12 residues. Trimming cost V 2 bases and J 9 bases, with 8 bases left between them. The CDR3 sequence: CASSLVGGEQFF. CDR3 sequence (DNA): TGTGCCAGCAGTTTAGTAGGGGGTGAGCAGTTCTTC.

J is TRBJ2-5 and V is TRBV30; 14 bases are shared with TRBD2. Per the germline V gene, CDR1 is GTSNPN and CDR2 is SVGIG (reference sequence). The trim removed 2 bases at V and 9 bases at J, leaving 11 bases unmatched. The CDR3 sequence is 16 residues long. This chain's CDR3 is CAWSSTGTSGSRSQYF. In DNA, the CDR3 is TGTGCCTGGAGTTCAACCGGGACTAGCGGGAGCCGTTCCCAGTACTTC.

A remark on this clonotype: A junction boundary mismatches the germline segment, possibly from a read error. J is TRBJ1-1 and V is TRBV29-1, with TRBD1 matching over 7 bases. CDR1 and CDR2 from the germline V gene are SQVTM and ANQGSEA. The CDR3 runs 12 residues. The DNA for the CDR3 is TGCAGCGCCGACAGGGTAGAAACTGAAGTTTTCTTT. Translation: CSADRVETEVFF.

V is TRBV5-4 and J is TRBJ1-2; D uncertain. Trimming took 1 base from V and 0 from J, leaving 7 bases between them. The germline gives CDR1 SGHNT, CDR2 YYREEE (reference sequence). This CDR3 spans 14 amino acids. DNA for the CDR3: TGTGCCAGCAGCTTGTGGCCAACTAACTATGGCTACACCTTC. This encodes CASSLWPTNYGYTF. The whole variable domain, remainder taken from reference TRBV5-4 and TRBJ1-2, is ETGVTQSPTHLIKTRGQQVTLRCSSQSGHNTVSWYQQALGQGPQFIFQYYREEENGRGNFPPRFSGLQFPNYSSELNVNALELDDSALYLCASSLWPTNYGYTFGSGTRLTVV.

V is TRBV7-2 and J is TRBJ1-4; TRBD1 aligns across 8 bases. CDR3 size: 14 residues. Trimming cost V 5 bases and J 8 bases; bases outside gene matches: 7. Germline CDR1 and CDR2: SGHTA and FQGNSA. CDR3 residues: CASSVGQEWEKLFF. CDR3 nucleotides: TGTGCCAGCAGCGTGGGACAGGAGTGGGAAAAACTGTTTTTT.

The CDR3 reads CASSLSGGVSNQPQHF. As DNA, the CDR3 is TGTGCCAGCAGTTTGTCAGGGGGGGTGAGCAATCAGCCCCAGCATTTT. The chain employs TRBV12-3 or TRBV12-4 and TRBJ1-5, with 7 bases matching TRBD1. The length of the CDR3 is 16 residues. The V segment lost 3 bases and the J segment 1 base; nucleotides outside the gene matches: 6.

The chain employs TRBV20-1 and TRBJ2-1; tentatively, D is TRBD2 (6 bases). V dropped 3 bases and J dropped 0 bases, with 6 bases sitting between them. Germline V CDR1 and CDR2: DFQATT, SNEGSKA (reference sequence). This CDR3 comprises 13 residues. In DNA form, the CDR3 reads TGCAGTGCTAGCGGGAGCTCCTACAATGAGCAGTTCTTC. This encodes CSASGSSYNEQFF.

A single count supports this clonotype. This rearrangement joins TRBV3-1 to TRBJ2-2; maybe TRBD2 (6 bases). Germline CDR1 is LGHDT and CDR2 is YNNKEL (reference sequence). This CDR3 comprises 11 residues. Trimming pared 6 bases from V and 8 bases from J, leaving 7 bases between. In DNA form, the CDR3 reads TGTGCCAGCAGGGGACTGGGGGAGCTGTTTTTT. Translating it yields CASRGLGELFF.

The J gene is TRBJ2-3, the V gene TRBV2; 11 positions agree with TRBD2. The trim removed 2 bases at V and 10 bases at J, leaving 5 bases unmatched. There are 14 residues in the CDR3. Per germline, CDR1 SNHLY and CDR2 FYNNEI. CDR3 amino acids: CASSELAGGAPQYF. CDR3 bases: TGTGCCAGCAGTGAACTAGCGGGAGGTGCACCGCAGTATTTT.

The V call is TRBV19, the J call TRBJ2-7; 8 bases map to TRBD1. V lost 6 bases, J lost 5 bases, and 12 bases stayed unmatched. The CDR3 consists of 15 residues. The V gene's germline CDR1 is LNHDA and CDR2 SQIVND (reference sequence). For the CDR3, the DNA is TGTGCCAGTAGCAATACCGGGACAGGTGCCCACGAGCAGTACTTC. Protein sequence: CASSNTGTGAHEQYF. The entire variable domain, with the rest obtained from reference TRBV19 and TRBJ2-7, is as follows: DGGITQSPKYLFRKEGQNVTLSCEQNLNHDAMYWYRQDPGQGLRLIYYSQIVNDFQKGDIAEGYSVSREKKESFPLTVTSAQKNPTAFYLCASSNTGTGAHEQYFGPGTRLTVT.

This CDR3 is CASRPDYTDTQYF. The CDR3 DNA sequence: TGTGCCAGCAGACCCGACTACACAGATACGCAGTATTTT. The chain joins TRBV12-3 or TRBV12-4 to TRBJ2-3, with a weak D call TRBD2 (5 bases). The CDR3 covers 13 residues. Trimming removed 6 bases from V and 2 bases from J, with 9 bases in between.

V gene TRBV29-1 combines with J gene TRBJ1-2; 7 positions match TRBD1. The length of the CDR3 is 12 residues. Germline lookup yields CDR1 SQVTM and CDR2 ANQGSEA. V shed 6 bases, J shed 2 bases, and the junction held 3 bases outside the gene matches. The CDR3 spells CSVAGQNYGYTF. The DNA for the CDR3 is TGCAGCGTCGCGGGACAGAACTATGGCTACACCTTC.

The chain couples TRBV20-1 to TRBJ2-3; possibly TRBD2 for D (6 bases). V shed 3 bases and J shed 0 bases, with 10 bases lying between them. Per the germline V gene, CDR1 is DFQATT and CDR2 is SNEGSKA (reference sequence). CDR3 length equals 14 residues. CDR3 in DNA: TGCAGTGCTAGTCGGGGGTCTAGCACAGATACGCAGTATTTT. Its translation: CSASRGSSTDTQYF.

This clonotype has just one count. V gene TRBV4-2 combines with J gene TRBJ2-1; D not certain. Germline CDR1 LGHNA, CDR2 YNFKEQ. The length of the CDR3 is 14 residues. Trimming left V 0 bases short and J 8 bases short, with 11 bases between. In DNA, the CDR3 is TGTGCCAGCAGCCAAGATCAGTATAGAGATGAGCAGTTCTTC. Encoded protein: CASSQDQYRDEQFF.

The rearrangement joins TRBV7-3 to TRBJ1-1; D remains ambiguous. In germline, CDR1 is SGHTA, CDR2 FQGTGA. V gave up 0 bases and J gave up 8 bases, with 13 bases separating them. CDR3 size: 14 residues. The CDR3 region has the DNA TGTGCCAGCAGCTTAACGTTAACCGAAGGAGAAGCTTTCTTT. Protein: CASSLTLTEGEAFF.

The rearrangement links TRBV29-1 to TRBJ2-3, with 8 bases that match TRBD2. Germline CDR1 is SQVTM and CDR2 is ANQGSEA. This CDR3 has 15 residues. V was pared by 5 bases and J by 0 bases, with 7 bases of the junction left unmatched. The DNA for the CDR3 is TGCAGCGTTTCTCAATCTAGCGGGAGCACAGATACGCAGTATTTT. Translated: CSVSQSSGSTDTQYF.

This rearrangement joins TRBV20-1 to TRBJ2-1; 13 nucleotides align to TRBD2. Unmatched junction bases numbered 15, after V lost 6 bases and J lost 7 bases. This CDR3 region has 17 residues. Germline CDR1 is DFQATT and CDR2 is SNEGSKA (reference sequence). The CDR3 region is CSATNPGKLAGGNEQFF. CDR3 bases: TGCAGTGCGACCAACCCCGGAAAACTAGCGGGGGGGAATGAGCAGTTCTTC.

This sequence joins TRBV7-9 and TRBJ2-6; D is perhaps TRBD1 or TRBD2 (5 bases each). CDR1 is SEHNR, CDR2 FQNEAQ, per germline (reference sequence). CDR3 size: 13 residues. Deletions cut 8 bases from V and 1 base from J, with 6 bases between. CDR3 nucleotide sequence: TGTGCCAGCGGGGGTTCTGGGGCCAACGTCCTGACTTTC. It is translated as CASGGSGANVLTF.

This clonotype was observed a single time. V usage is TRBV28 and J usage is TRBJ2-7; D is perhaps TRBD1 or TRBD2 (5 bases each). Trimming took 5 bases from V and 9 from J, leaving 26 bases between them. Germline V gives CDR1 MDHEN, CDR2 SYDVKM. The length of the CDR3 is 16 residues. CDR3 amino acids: CASSTPSGGGLGVQYF. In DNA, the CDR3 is TGTGCCAGCAGTACCCCAAGCGGAGGAGGTCTGGGGGTGCAGTACTTC.

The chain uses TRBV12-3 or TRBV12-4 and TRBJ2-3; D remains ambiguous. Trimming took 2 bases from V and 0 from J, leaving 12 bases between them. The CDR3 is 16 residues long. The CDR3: CASSLWVDGSTDTQYF. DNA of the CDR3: TGTGCCAGCAGTTTATGGGTGGACGGCAGCACAGATACGCAGTATTTT.

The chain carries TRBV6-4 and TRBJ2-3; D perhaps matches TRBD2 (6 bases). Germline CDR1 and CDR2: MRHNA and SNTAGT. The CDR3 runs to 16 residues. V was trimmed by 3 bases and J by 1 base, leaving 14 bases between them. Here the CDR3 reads CASSEKWRAGTDTQYF. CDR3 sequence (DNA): TGTGCCAGCAGTGAAAAATGGAGGGCGGGCACAGATACGCAGTATTTT.

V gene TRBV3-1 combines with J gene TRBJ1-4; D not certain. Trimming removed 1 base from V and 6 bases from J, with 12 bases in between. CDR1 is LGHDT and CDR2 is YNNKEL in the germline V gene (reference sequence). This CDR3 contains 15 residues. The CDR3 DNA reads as TGTGCCAGCAGCCAAGCGGGCCCTTTCCATGAAAAACTGTTTTTT. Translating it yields CASSQAGPFHEKLFF.

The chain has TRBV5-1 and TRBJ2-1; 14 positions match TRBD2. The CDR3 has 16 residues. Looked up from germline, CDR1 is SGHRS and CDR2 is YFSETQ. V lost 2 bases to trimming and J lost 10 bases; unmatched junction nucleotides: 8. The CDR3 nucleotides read TGCGCCAGCAGCTTCCGGGGACTAGCGGGAGCTGGAGAGCAGTTCTTC. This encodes CASSFRGLAGAGEQFF.

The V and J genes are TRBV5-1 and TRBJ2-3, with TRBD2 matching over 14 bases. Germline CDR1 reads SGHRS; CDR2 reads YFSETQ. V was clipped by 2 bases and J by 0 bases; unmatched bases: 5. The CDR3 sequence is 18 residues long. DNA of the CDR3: TGCGCCAGCAGCTTCGGACTAGCGGGAGGAACTAGCACAGATACGCAGTATTTT. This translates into CASSFGLAGGTSTDTQYF. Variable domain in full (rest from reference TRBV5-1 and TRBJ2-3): KAGVTQTPRYLIKTRGQQVTLSCSPISGHRSVSWYQQTPGQGLQFLFEYFSETQRNKGNFPGRFSGRQFSNSRSEMNVSTLELGDSALYLCASSFGLAGGTSTDTQYFGPGTRLTVL.

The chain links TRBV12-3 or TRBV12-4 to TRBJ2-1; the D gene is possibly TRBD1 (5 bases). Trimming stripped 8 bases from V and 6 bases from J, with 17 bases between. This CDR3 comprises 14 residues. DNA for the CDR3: TGTGCCAGCTCGCTATGGGGCATTAGCAATGAGCAGTTCTTC. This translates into CASSLWGISNEQFF.

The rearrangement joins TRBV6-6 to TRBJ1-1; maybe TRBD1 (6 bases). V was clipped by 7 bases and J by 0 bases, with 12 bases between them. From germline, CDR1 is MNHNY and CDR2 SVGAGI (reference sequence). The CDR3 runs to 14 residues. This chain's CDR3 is CASTIQGLNTEAFF. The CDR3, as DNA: TGTGCCAGCACGATACAGGGCTTGAACACTGAAGCTTTCTTT.

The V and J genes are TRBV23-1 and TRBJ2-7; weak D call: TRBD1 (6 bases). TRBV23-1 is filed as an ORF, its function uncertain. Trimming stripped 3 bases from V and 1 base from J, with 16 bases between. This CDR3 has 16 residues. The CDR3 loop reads CASSHSGQLPSYEQYF. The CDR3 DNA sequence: TGCGCCAGCAGTCACTCCGGACAGCTCCCTTCCTACGAGCAGTACTTC.

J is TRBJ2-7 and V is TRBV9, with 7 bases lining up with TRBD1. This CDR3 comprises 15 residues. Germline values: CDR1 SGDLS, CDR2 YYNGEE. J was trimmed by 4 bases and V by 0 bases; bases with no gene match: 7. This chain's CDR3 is CASSVATGVTYEQYF. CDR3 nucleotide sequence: TGTGCCAGCAGCGTAGCTACAGGGGTAACTTACGAGCAGTACTTC.